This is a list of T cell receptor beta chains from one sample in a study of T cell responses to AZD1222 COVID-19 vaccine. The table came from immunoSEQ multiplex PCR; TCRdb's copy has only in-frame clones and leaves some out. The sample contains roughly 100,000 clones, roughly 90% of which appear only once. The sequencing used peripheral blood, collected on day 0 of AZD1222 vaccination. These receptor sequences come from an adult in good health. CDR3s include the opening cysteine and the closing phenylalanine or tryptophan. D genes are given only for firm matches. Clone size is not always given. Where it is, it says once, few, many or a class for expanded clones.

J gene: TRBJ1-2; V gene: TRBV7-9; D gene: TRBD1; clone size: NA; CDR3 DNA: TGTGCCAGCAGCCCCCAGGGACAGGGATCAAACTATGGCTACACCTTC; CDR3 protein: CASSPQGQGSNYGYTF
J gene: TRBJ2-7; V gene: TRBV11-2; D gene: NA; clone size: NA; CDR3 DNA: TGTGCCAGCAGCTTAGATTTTCCCAAGCAGTACTTC; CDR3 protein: CASSLDFPKQYF
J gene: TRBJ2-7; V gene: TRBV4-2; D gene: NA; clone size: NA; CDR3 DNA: TGTGCCAGCAGCCAAGCAGGGTCCTACGAGCAGTACTTC; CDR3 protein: CASSQAGSYEQYF
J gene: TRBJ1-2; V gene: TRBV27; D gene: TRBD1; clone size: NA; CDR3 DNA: TGTGCCAGCAGACAGGGGGCGACGGGCGGCTACACCTTC; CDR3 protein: CASRQGATGGYTF
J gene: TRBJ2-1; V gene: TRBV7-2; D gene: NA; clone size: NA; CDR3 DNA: TGTGCCAGCAGCTTAGGGTCTAGCAGGGCCTACAATGAGCAGTTCTTC; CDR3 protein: CASSLGSSRAYNEQFF
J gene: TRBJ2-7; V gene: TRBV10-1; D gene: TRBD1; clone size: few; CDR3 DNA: TGCGCCAGCAGTGACCGAGGGGGCCCCTACGAGCAGTACTTC; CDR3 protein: CASSDRGGPYEQYF
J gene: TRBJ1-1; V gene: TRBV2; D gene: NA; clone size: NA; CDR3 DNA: TGTGCCAGCAGTGAAACAGGGCTCGACACTGAAGCTTTCTTT; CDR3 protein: CASSETGLDTEAFF
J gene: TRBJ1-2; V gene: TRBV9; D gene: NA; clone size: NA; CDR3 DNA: TGTGCCAGCAGCGCAGCAAGAATTACGAGGGATGGATGGAACTATGGCTACACCTTC; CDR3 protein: CASSAARITRDGWNYGYTF
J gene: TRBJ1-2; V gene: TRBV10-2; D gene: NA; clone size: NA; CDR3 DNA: TGCGCCAGCACCGACCACAGGTATTATGGCTACACCTTC; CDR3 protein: CASTDHRYYGYTF
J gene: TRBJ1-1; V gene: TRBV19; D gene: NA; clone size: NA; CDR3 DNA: TGTGCCAGTAGTGGGTACATGAACACTGAAGCTTTCTTT; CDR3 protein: CASSGYMNTEAFF
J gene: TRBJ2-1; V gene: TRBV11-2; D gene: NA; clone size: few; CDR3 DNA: TGTGCCAGCAGCTTAGGGTGGTCCTACAATGAGCAGTTCTTC; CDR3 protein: CASSLGWSYNEQFF
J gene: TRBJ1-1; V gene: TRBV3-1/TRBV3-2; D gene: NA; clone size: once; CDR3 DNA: TGTGCCAGCAGCCAAGAGGGGTACACTGAAGCTTTCTTT; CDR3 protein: CASSQEGYTEAFF
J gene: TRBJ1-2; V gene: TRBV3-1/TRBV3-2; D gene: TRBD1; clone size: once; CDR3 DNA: TGTGCCAGCAGCCAAAATCTCCTAAGACAGGGTGGAGGCTACACCTTC; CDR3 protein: CASSQNLLRQGGGYTF
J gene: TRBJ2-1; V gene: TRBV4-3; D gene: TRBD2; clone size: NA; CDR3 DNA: TGCGCCAGCAGCCAAGATACTAGCGGCAATGAGCAGTTCTTC; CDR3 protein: CASSQDTSGNEQFF
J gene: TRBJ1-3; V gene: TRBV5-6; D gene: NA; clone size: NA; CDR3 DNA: TGTGCCAGCAGCTTGGCCACAGCTCCAAACACCATATATTTT; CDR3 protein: CASSLATAPNTIYF
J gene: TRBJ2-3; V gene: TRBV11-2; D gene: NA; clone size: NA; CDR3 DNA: TGTGCCAGCACCAAGGGCGCCGTCGGATATACGCAGTATTTT; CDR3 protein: CASTKGAVGYTQYF
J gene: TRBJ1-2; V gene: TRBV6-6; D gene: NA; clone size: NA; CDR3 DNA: TGTGCCAGCAGTTATACGCAGGGAACCGGCTACACCTTC; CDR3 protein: CASSYTQGTGYTF
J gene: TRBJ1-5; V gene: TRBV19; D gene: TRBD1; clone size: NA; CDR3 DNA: TGTGCCAGTAGGAAGGACAGGGCAAGCAATCAGCCCCAGCATTTT; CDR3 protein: CASRKDRASNQPQHF
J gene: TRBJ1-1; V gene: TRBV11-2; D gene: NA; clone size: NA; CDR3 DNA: TGTGCCAGCAGCTTAGGCCGGACAGCGAACACTGAAGCTTTCTTT; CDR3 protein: CASSLGRTANTEAFF
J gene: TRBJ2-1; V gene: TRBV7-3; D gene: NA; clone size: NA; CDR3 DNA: TGTGCCAGCAGCTCGGGGGGCCAGGATGAGCAGTTCTTC; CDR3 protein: CASSSGGQDEQFF
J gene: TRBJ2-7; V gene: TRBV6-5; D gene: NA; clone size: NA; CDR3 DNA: TGTGCCAGCAGTTACTCGTCCCGTCGGGAGCAGTACTTC; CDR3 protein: CASSYSSRREQYF
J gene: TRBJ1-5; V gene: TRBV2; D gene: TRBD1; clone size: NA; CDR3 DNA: TGTGCCAGCGGGGATCCGGGACAGACAAGCAATCAGCCCCAGCATTTT; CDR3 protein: CASGDPGQTSNQPQHF
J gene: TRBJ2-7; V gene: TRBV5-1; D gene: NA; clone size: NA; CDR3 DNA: TGCGCCAGCAGCGGCGGGGCAGCCTACGAGCAGTACTTC; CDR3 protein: CASSGGAAYEQYF
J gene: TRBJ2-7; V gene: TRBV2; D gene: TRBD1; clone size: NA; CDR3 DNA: TGTGCCAGCAGAACAGGGGGCGCGAACTCCTACGAGCAGTACTTC; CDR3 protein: CASRTGGANSYEQYF
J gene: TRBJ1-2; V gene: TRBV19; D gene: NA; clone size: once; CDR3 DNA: TGTGCCAGTATTAAGGGCCAGGGATACTATGGCTACACCTTC; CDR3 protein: CASIKGQGYYGYTF
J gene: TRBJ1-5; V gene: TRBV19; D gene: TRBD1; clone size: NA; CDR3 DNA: TGTGCCAGTAGTAGGCGTCACATTTCAGGGGGCCCCGATCAGCCCCAGCATTTT; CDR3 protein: CASSRRHISGGPDQPQHF
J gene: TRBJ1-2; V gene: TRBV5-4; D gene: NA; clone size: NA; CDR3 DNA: TGTGCCAGCAGCTTGGCCGGGCGGCTTGTCCCTGGCTACACCTTC; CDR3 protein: CASSLAGRLVPGYTF
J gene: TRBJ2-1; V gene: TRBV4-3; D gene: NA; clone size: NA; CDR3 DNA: TGCGCCAGCAGCCAAGGTTTGGGCGGCCTAATCTACAATGAGCAGTTCTTC; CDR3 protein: CASSQGLGGLIYNEQFF
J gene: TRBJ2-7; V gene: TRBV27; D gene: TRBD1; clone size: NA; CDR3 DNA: TGTGCCAGCAGTTTATCAGGGACAGGGGCCTACGAGCAGTACTTC; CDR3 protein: CASSLSGTGAYEQYF
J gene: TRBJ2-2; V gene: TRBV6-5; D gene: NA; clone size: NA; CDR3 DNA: TGTGCCAGCAGTTACACCCGGGAGAACACCGGGGAGCTGTTTTTT; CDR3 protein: CASSYTRENTGELFF
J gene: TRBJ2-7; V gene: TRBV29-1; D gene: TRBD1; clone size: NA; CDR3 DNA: TGCAGCGTTGAGTTAACCGGGACAGGGGATTACGAGCAGTACTTC; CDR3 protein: CSVELTGTGDYEQYF
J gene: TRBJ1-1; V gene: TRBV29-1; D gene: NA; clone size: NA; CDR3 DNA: TGCAGCGTTGAACAAGATGAAGCTTTCTTT; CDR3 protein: CSVEQDEAFF
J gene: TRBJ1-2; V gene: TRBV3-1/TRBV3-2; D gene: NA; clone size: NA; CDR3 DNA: TGTGCCAGCAGCCAAGTGGAAGGGAACTATGGCTACACCTTC; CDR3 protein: CASSQVEGNYGYTF
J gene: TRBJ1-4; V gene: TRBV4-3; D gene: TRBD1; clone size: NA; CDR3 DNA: TGCGCCAGCAGCCAAGATGGTCCGACAGGGTTTAGGGAAAAACTGTTTTTT; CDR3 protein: CASSQDGPTGFREKLFF
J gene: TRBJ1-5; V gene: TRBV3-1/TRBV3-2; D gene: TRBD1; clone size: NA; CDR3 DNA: TGTGCCAGCAGCCAAGGGACAGGGGAGAGTCAGCCCCAGCATTTT; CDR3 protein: CASSQGTGESQPQHF
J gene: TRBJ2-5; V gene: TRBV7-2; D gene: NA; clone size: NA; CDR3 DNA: TGTGCCAGCAGCTTAGTAGGGGCGCGGGTTCAAGAGACCCAGTACTTC; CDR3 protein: CASSLVGARVQETQYF
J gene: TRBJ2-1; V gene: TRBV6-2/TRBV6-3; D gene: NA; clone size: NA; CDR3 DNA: TGTGCCAGCAGTCCAAGGTGGGATGAGCAGTTCTTC; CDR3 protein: CASSPRWDEQFF
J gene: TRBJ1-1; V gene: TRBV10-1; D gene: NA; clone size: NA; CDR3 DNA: TGCGCCAGCAGTGCCCTCCCGGAGACTGAAGCTTTCTTT; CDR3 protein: CASSALPETEAFF
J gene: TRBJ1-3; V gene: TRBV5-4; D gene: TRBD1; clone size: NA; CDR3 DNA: TGTGCCAGCAGCTTAACAGGGGTTGGAAACACCATATATTTT; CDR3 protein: CASSLTGVGNTIYF
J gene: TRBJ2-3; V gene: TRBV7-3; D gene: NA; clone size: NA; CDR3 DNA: TGTGCCAGCAGCTTCGAAGGGGGGAATACGCAGTATTTT; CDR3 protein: CASSFEGGNTQYF
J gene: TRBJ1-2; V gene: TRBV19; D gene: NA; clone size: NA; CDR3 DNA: TGTGCCAGTAGGTCACCTTATGGCTACACCTTC; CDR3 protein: CASRSPYGYTF
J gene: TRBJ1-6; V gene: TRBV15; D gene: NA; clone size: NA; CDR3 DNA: TGTGCCACCAGCAGGGGCGTGGGGGGCAGGAATTCACCCCTCCACTTT; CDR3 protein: CATSRGVGGRNSPLHF
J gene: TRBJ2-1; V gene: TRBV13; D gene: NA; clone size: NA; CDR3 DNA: TGTGCCAGCAGCACGGGACGGACCTACAATGAGCAGTTCTTC; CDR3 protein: CASSTGRTYNEQFF
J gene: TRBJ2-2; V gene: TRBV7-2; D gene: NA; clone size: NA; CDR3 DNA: TGTGCCAGCAGTTTTTACACCGGGGAGCTGTTTTTT; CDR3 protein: CASSFYTGELFF
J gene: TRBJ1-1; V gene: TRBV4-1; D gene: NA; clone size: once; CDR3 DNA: TGCGCCAGCAGCCAAGACGGAAACACTGAAGCTTTCTTT; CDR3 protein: CASSQDGNTEAFF
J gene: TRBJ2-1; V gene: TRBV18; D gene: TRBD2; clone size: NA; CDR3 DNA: TGTGCCAGCTCACCACCGACTAGCGTTTATAATGAGCAGTTCTTC; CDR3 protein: CASSPPTSVYNEQFF
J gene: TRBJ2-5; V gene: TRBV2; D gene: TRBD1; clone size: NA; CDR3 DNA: TGTGCCAGCAGGAGGGATTTGGGACAGGGGGCGAGGGAGACCCAGTACTTC; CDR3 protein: CASRRDLGQGARETQYF
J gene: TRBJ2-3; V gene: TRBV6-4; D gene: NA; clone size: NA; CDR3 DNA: TGTGCCAGCAGTGATGGGATCGCGGGTACGCAGTATTTT; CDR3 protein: CASSDGIAGTQYF
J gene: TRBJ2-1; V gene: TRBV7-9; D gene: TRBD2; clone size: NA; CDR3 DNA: TGTGCCAGCAGTTTTAGCGGGACCTACAATGAGCAGTTCTTC; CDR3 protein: CASSFSGTYNEQFF
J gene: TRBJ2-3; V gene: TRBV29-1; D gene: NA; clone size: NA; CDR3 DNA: TGCAGCGTTGAACCCGGGGAAGGGGTCATGGATACGCAGTATTTT; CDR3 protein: CSVEPGEGVMDTQYF
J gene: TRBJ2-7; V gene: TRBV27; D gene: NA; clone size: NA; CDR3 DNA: TGTGCCAGCAGTCCCCGGACAAATAACGAGCAGTACTTC; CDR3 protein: CASSPRTNNEQYF
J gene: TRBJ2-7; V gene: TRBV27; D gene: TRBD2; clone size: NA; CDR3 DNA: TGTGCCGCGGGACCCCTAGGAGCGGGAGCCTTGGAGCAGTACTTC; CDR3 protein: CAAGPLGAGALEQYF
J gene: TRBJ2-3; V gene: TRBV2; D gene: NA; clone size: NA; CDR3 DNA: TGTGCCAGCAGTCTTCTTGTGGATACGCAGTATTTT; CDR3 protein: CASSLLVDTQYF